This TCR beta chain is from a study of spatial heterogeneity in lung cancer (dated by TCRdb to the late 2010s). About the full investigation: More beta-chain than alpha-chain transcripts were consistently detected, likely reflecting higher beta-chain transcript abundance. In the raw uncorrected reads, each unique combination of TCR and UMI appeared on average more than ten times. In non-small cell lung cancer, the study made a quantitative comparison of TCR alpha and beta repertoires among multiple tumor regions, matched nontumor lung and blood. The study linked features of the TCR repertoire to counts of nonsynonymous mutations, which were determined by whole-exome sequencing of tumor tissue. Both alpha and beta chains were TCR-sequenced in samples taken at surgery, namely 220 tumor regions, 62 to 65 matched nontumor lung samples and over 55 PBMC samples. The research as a whole found: Confirming at a functional level the hypothesis that regional TCRs recognize regional mutations was considered to require additional single-cell paired TCR alpha and beta sequencing. Ubiquitous expanded tumor TCRs were detected in blood more often at tumor resection than at routine follow-up.

The library was obtained by 5' RACE. The listed sequencing device is NextSeq 500. In the TCR library protocol, a unique molecular identifier was attached to each TCR cDNA molecule so that PCR and sequencing errors could be corrected. The source study handled its data this way. Decombinator tools were used for TCR identification, UMI-based error correction and CDR3 extraction. TCRs above a frequency of 2 per 1,000, corresponding to the top 1% of the tumor frequency distribution, were defined as expanded. Rényi diversity was computed with the R vegan package after subsampling each repertoire 100 times to 5,000 TCRs. CDR3 similarity networks were built from amino acid triplet string-kernel similarity, connecting CDR3s with pairwise similarity above 0.82. TCRdb handled the public reads itself, with Q25 trimming in fastp and clone calling in MiXCR, and kept productive beta chains. Duplicate CDR3 protein sequences are folded into a single record with the most common DNA and genes. The V and J calls follow TCRdb's processing rather than the paper's. This sample is represented by approximately 8,000 distinct CDR3 sequences; roughly 5.6% of them were singletons. Of the sample, 30% to 45% falls within the top ten clones.

This clonotype was found many times. Its antigen is currently not known. Base qualities are missing; no much larger clone stands one base away. V loses 4 bases, J loses 4 bases, and the germline ends lie 4 bases apart. In the germline V gene, CDR1 corresponds to SGHTA and CDR2 to FQGNSA. From the cysteine up to the phenylalanine, the CDR3 has a length of 11 residues. Only the CDR3 region is kept as DNA, spanning 33 bases read in frame from base 1. Interpreted using the paper, the time point label stands for: sample taken at primary tumor resection. For TCR sequencing, whole RNA was extracted from tumor and nontumor lung tissue, or from cryopreserved PBMC samples, and no cell sorting was done. Donors were 70 or so patients with early-stage, untreated non-small cell lung cancer from the lung TRACERx cohort. Only patients for whom sufficient RNA was available from at least two tumor regions were selected for TCR sequencing.

The chain links TRBV7-2 with TRBJ2-5; the D segment cannot be called with confidence. The material was PBMCs, obtained at surgery. This TCR was recovered from a male donor with early-stage non-small cell lung cancer. The nucleotide sequence is TGTGCCAGCAGCTCCCGAGAGACCCAGTACTTC. It codes for CASSSRETQYF. Beyond the CDR3, the reference TRBV7-2 and TRBJ2-5 genes provide the residues; the full variable domain reads: GAGVSQSPSNKVTEKGKDVELRCDPISGHTALYWYRQSLGQGLEFLIYFQGNSAPDKSGLPSDRFSAERTGGSVSTLTIQRTQQEDSAVYLCASSSRETQYFGPGTRLLVL.